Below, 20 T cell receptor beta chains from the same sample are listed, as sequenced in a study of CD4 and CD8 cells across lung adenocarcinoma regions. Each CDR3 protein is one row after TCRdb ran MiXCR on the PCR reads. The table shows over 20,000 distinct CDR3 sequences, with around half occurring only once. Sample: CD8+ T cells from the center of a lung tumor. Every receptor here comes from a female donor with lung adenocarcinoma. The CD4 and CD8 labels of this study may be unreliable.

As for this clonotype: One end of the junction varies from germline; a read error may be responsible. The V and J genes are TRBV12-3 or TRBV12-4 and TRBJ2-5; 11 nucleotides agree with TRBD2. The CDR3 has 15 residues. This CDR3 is CASGFGTSGPETQYF. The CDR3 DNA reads TGTGCCAGCGGTTTCGGGACTAGCGGCCCAGAGACCCAGTACTTT.

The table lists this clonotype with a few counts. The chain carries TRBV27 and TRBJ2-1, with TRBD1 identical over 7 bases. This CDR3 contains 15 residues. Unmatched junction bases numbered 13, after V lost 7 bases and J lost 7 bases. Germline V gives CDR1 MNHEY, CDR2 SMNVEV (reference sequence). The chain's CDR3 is CASTTYRDSRNEQFF. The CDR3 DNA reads TGTGCCAGCACCACATACCGGGACAGTCGTAATGAGCAGTTCTTC.

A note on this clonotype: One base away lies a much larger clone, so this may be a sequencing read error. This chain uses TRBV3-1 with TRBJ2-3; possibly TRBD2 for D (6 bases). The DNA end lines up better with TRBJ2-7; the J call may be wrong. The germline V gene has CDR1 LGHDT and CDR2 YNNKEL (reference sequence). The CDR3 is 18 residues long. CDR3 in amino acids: CASSQGKRGVTRGEEQYF. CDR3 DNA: TGTGCCAGCAGCCAAGGGAAAAGGGGCGTAACACGCGGGGAGGAGCAGTACTTC.

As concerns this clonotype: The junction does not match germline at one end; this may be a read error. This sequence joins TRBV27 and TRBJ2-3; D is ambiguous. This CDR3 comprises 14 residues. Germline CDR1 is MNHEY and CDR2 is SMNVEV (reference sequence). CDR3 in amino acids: CASSRHASTETQYF. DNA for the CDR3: TGTGCCAGCAGTAGGCACGCGAGCACAGAGACGCAGTATTTT.

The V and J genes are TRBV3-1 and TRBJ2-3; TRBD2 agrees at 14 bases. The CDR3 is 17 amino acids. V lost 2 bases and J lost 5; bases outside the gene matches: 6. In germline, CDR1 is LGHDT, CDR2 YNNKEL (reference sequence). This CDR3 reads CASSQLGLAGVLDTQYF. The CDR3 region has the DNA TGTGCCAGCAGCCAACTGGGACTAGCGGGAGTTCTAGATACGCAGTATTTT.

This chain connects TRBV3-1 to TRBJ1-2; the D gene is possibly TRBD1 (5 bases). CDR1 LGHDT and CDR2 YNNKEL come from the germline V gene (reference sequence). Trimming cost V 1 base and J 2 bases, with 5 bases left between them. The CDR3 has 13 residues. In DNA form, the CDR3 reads TGTGCCAGCAGCCAAGGACAGAACTATGGCTACACCTTC. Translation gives CASSQGQNYGYTF.

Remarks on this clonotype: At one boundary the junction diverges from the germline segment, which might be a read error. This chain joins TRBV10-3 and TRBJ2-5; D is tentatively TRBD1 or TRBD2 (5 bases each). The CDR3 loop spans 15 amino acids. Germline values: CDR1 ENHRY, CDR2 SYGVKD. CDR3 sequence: CAGGVGDGDPETQYF. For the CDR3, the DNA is TGTGCCGGGGGTGTCGGGGACGGGGACCCAGAGACCCAGTATTTC.

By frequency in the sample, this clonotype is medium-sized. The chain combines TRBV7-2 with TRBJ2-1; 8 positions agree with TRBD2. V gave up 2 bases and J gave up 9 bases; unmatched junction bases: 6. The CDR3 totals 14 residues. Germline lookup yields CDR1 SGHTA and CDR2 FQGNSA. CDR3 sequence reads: CASSLRGGGREQFF. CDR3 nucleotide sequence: TGTGCCAGCAGCTTACGGGGGGGGGGCCGTGAGCAGTTCTTC.

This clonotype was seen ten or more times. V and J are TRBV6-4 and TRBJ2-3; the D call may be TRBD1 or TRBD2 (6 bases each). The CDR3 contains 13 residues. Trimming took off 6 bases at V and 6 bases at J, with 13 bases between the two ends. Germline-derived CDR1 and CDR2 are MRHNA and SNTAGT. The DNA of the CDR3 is TGTGCCAGCAGCCAACGAGGGGGGGATACGCAGTATTTT. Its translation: CASSQRGGDTQYF.

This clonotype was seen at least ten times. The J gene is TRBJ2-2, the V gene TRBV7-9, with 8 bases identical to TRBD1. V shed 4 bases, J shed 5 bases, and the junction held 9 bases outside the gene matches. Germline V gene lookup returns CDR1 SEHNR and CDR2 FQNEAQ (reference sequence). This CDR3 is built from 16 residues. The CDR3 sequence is CASSSGQGFWTGELFF. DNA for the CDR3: TGTGCCAGCAGCTCCGGACAGGGATTTTGGACCGGGGAGCTGTTTTTT. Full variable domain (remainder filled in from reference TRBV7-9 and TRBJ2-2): DTGVSQNPRHKITKRGQNVTFRCDPISEHNRLYWYRQTLGQGPEFLTYFQNEAQLEKSRLLSDRFSAERPKGSFSTLEIQRTEQGDSAMYLCASSSGQGFWTGELFFGEGSRLTVL.

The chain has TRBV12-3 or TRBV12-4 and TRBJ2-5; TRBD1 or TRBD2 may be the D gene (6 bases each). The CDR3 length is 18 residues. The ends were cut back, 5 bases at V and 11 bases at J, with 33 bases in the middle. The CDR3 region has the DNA TGTGCCAGCAGTGCCCCGGGGACCGGGGGCCGGGACCAAGATACGCAGTACTTC. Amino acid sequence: CASSAPGTGGRDQDTQYF.

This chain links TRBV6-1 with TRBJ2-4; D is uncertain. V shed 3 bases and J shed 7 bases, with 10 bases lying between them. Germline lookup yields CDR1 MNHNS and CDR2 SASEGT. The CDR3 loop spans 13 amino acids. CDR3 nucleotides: TGTGCCAGCAGTGAGTTTATCGGGAACATTCAGTACTTC. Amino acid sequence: CASSEFIGNIQYF.

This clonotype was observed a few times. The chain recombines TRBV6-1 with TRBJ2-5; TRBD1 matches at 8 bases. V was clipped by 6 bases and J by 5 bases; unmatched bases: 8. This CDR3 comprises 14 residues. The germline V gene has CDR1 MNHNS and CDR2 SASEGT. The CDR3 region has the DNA TGTGCCAGCAGCCCCAGGGGGCCCCCGGAGACCCAGTACTTC. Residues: CASSPRGPPETQYF.

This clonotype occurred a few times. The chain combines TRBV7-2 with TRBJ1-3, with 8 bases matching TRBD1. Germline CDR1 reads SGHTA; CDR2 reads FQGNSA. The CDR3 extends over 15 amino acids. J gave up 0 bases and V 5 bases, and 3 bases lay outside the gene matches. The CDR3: CASSQTGGSGNTIYF. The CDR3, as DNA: TGTGCCAGCAGCCAAACAGGGGGCTCTGGAAACACCATATATTTT.

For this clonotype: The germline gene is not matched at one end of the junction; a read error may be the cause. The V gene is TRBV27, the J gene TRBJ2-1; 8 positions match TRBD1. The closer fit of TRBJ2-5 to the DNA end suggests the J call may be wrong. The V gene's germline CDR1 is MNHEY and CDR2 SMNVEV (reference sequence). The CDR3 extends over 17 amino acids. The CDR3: CASSRKPPGQDQGTQYF. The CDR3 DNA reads TGTGCCAGCAGCCGCAAACCTCCGGGACAGGACCAAGGGACCCAGTACTTC.

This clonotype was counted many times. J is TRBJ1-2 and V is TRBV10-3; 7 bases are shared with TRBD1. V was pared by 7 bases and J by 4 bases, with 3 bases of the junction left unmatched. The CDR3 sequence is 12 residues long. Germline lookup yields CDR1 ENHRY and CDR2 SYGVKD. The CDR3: CAINRGGYGYTF. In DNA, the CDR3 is TGTGCCATCAACAGGGGAGGCTATGGCTACACCTTC.

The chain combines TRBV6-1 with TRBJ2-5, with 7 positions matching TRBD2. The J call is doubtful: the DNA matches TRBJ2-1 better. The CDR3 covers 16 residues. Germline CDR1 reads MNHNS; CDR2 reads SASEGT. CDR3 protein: CASSERGGSSYNEQFF. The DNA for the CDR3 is TGTGCCAGCAGTGAAAGGGGCGGGAGCTCCTACAATGAGCAGTTCTTC.

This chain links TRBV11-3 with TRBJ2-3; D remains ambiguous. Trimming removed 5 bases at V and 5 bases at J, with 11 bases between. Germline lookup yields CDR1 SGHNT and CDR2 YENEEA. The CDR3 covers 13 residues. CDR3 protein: CASSRVVQDTQYF. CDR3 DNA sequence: TGTGCCAGCAGCCGCGTAGTCCAAGATACGCAGTATTTT.

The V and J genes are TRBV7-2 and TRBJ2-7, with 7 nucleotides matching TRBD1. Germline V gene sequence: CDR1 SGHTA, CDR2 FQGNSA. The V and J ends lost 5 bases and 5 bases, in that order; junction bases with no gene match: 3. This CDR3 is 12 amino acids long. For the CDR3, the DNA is TGTGCCAGCAGCGCCACAGGGGACGAGCAGTACTTC. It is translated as CASSATGDEQYF.

The CDR3 reads CGGGAPDTQYF. The CDR3 coding sequence is TGTGGGGGCGGTGCCCCAGATACGCAGTATTTT. This rearrangement joins TRBV27 to TRBJ2-3; a possible D gene is TRBD1 (5 bases). The germline V gene has CDR1 MNHEY and CDR2 SMNVEV (reference sequence). The CDR3 is 11 residues long.